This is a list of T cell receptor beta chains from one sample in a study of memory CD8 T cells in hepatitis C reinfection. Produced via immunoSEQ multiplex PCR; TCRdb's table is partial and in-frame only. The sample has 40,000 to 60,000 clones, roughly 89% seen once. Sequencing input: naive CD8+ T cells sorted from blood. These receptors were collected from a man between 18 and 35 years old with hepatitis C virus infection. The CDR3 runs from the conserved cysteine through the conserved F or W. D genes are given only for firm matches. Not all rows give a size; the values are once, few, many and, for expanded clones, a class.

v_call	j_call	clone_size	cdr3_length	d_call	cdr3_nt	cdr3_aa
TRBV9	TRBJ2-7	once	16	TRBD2	TGTGCCAGCAGCCCGGGACTAGCGGGAGGGCCGGAAGAGCAGTACTTC	CASSPGLAGGPEEQYF
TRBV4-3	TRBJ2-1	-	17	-	TGCGCCAGCAGCCAAGATAGGATGGCAGGGTTAGGGAATGAGCAGTTCTTC	CASSQDRMAGLGNEQFF
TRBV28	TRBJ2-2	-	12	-	TGTGCCAGCAGTTTTCCAGATGGGGAGCTGTTTTTT	CASSFPDGELFF
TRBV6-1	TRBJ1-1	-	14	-	TGTGCCAGCAGTTTTCCGGGAATGAACACTGAAGCTTTCTTT	CASSFPGMNTEAFF
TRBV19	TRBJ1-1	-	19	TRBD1	TGTGCCAGTAGTTTGCCCCGGGACAGGGGGCCTAGTTTGAACACTGAAGCTTTCTTT	CASSLPRDRGPSLNTEAFF
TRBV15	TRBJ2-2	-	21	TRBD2	TGTGCCACCAGCAGTTCCGGCGGGGGCTTAGCGGGAGGGGAGAACACCGGGGAGCTGTTTTTT	CATSSSGGGLAGGENTGELFF
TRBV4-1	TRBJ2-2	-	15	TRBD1	TGCGCCAGCAGCCCCGGGACAGGGTACACCGGGGAGCTGTTTTTT	CASSPGTGYTGELFF
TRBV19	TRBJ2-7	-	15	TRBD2	TGTGCCAGCGGAGCGGGAGGAAGATCGTCGAACGAGCAGTACTTC	CASGAGGRSSNEQYF
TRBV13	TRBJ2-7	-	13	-	TGTGCCAGCAGCCCAGCGACCGGCGACGAGCAGTACTTC	CASSPATGDEQYF
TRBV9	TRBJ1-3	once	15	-	TGTGCCAGCAGCCCCGACGGACTCTCTGGAAACACCATATATTTT	CASSPDGLSGNTIYF
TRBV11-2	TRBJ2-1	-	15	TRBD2	TGTGCCAGCAGCTTCGGCGGGGGCTCCTACAATGAGCAGTTCTTC	CASSFGGGSYNEQFF
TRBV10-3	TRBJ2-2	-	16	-	TGTGCCATCAGTGAAGTTGCTGGCCCGAACACCGGGGAGCTGTTTTTT	CAISEVAGPNTGELFF
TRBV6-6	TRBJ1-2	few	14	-	TGTGCCAGCAGCCATTATAGTGCTGGGGCGTCTTGCACCTTC	CASSHYSAGASCTF
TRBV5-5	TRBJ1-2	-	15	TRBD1	TGTGCCAGCAGCTTGGCCGTGACAGGGGGCTATGGCTACACCTTC	CASSLAVTGGYGYTF
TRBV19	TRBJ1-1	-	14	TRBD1	TGTGCCAGTAGTGCTAACAGGGGTTTGACTGAAGCTTTCTTT	CASSANRGLTEAFF
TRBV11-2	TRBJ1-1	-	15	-	TGTGCCAGCAGCTGGGGCCGGACAGTGAACACTGAAGCTTTCTTT	CASSWGRTVNTEAFF
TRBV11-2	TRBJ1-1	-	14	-	TGTGCCAGCAGCGACCGACTGAAGAACACTGAAGCTTTCTTT	CASSDRLKNTEAFF
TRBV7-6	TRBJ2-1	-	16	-	TGTGCCAGCAGCCCTGTTGGTTCACTATCCTACAATGAGCAGTTCTTC	CASSPVGSLSYNEQFF
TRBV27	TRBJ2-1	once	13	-	TGTGCCAGCAGTTTAGTTAGCCCGAATGAGCAGTTCTTC	CASSLVSPNEQFF
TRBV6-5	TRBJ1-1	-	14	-	TGTGCCAGCAGTTACTCGAACAGGGACACTGAAGCTTTCTTT	CASSYSNRDTEAFF
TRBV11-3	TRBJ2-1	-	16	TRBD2	TGTGCCAGCAGCACCCGGACTAGCGGGGGGTCGAATGAGCAGTTCTTC	CASSTRTSGGSNEQFF
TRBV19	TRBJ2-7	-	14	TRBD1	TGTGCCAGTAATGCTGGGACAGAAGTATACGAGCAGTACTTC	CASNAGTEVYEQYF
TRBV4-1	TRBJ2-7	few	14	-	TGCGCCAGCAGCCAAGTAATCGGGAGCCACGAGCAGTACTTC	CASSQVIGSHEQYF
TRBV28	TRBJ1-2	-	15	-	TGTGCCAGCAGTTTTCCGGGGGAGGGGTACTATGGCTACACCTTC	CASSFPGEGYYGYTF
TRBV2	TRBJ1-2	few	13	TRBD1	TGTGCCAGCCAACAGGGGACTAACTATGGCTACACCTTC	CASQQGTNYGYTF
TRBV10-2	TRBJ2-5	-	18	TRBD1	TGCGCCAGCAGTGAGTCAACCACCGGGACAGGGGGCTTAGAGACCCAGTACTTC	CASSESTTGTGGLETQYF
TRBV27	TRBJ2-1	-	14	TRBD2	TGTGCCAGCAGTTTACTAGCGGGAGGGGGTGAGCAGTTCTTC	CASSLLAGGGEQFF
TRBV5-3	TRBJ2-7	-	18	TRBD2	TGTGCCAGAAGCGACTCCGGGACTAGCGCTAGGAGCTCCTACGAGCAGTGCTTC	CARSDSGTSARSSYEQCF
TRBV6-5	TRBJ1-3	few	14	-	TGTGCCAGCAGTTACTCGGGAGGTGGAAACACCATATATTTT	CASSYSGGGNTIYF
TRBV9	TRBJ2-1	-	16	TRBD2	TGTGCCAGCAGCGTCTTAGGGACTAGCGGGGGGAATGAGCAGTTCTTC	CASSVLGTSGGNEQFF
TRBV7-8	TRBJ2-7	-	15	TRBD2	TGTGCCAGCAGCTTAGGCGTTAGCGGGTCCCACGAGCAGTACTTC	CASSLGVSGSHEQYF
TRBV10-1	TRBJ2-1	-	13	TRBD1	TGCGCCAGCAGTGAAACAGGGGGCGTAGAGCAGTTCTTC	CASSETGGVEQFF
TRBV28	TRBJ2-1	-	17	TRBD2	TGTGCCAGCAGCCTGGGACTAGCGGGAGGGCCGAGGAATGAGCAGTTCTTC	CASSLGLAGGPRNEQFF
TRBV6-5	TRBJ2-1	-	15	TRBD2	TGTGCCAGCAAGGTGCGGGAGGCACACTACAATGAGCAGTTCTTC	CASKVREAHYNEQFF
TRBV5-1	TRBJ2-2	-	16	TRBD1	TGCGCCAGCAGCTGGACAGGGGGCGCAGGCACCGGGGAGCTGTTTTTT	CASSWTGGAGTGELFF
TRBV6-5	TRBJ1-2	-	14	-	TGTGCCAGCAGTTTAGACAGGATCTCGGAAGGCTACACCTTC	CASSLDRISEGYTF
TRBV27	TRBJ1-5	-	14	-	TGTGCCAGCAGTCCCAGGACAGGCAATCAGCCCCAGCATTTT	CASSPRTGNQPQHF
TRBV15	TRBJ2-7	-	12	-	TGTGCCACCAGCAGAGATAACTACGAGCAGTACTTC	CATSRDNYEQYF
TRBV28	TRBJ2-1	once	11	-	TGTGCCAGCGGCCCATGGAATGAGCAGTTCTTC	CASGPWNEQFF
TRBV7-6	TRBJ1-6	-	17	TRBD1	TGTGCCAGCAGCTTATACGGGACAGGGATCTATAATTCACCCCTCCACTTT	CASSLYGTGIYNSPLHF
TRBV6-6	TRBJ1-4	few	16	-	TGTGCCAGCAGTTCCATAGAATCAGGGGTGACTGAAAAACTGTTTTTT	CASSSIESGVTEKLFF
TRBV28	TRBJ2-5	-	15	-	TGTGCCAGCAGGACTAACAGGGTCGCCCAAGAGACCCAGTACTTC	CASRTNRVAQETQYF
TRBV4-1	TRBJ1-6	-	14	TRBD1	TGCGCCAGCAGCCTAGGACAGGTCAATTCACCCCTCCACTTT	CASSLGQVNSPLHF
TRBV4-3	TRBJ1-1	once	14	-	TGCGCCAGCAGCCAAGATCCGGGGGGGCCGGGGGCTTTCTTT	CASSQDPGGPGAFF
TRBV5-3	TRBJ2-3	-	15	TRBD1	TGTGCCAGAAGCTTCGGACAGGGGTTCCCAGATACGCAGTATTTT	CARSFGQGFPDTQYF
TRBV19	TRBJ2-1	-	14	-	TGTGCCAGTAGTATACAGGGGTCCTACAATGAGCAGTTCTTC	CASSIQGSYNEQFF
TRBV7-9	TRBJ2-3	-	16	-	TGTGCCAGCAGGCCTGTAACAGGGCCAATGGCGGTTACGCAGTATTTT	CASRPVTGPMAVTQYF
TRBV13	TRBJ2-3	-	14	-	TGTGCCAGCAGCTTAGGGGGGGGAACAGATACGCAGTATTTT	CASSLGGGTDTQYF
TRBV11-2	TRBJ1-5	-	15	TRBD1	TGTGCCAGCAGCTCCCAGGGGGCGAGCAATCAGCCCCAGCATTTT	CASSSQGASNQPQHF
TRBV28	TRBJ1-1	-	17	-	TGTGCCAGCAGTTTATACGTCATGACAGGCCCGAACACTGAAGCTTTCTTT	CASSLYVMTGPNTEAFF
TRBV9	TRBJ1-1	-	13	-	TGTGCCAGCAGCCCGAGGGGGTACTCTGAAGCTTTCTTT	CASSPRGYSEAFF
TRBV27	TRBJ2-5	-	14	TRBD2	TGTGCCAGCAGGGGACTAGCGGGGATGGAGACCCAGTACTTC	CASRGLAGMETQYF
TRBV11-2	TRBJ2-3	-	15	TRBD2	TGTGCCAGCAGCTTACGAGCGGGGAGCACAGATACGCAGTATTTT	CASSLRAGSTDTQYF
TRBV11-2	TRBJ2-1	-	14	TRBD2	TGTGCCAGCAGTAAGGTAGCGGGAGCGAATGAGCAGTTCTTC	CASSKVAGANEQFF
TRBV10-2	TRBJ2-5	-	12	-	TGCGCCAGCAGTGACGGAGTAGAGACCCAGTACTTC	CASSDGVETQYF
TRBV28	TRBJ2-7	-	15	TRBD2	TGTGCCAGCACCTTGGGGCTAGCGGGCACCTACGAGCAGTACTTC	CASTLGLAGTYEQYF
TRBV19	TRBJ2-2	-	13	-	TGTGCCAGTAGTATGACACTCGCCGGGGAGCTGTTTTTT	CASSMTLAGELFF